This T cell receptor (beta chain) comes out of a study of T cells in Graves' hyperthyroidism and ophthalmopathy. Study as a whole: Peripheral blood sampling occurred at initial diagnosis, before any treatment. Study conclusions and caveats: Blood also showed most of the thyroid clonotypes that were expanded above 0.001.

The germline V gene encodes CDR1 SGHRS and CDR2 YFSETQ. This CDR3 has 17 amino acids. Losses at the gene ends were 1 base for V and 4 bases for J; bases not matched to a gene: 10. Enrolled ophthalmopathy patients presented with a Clinical Activity Score of at least 3, a NOSPECS grade of at least 4, and disease duration under 3 months. Diagnostic assessment was based on clinical symptoms, serum thyroxine and TRAb, thyroid ultrasound and orbital computed tomography. This clonotype was observed many times. Its cognate antigen is unknown. RNA transcripts yielded amplified TCR beta CDR3 regions. First-round RT-PCR targeting the TCR CDR3 was performed with the HTBI primer set. TCRdb re-analysed the multiplex PCR reads in MiXCR, keeping a single row per CDR3 protein. The sample includes 400,000 or so distinct CDR3 sequences, around 13% seen only once; the top ten take about 18%.

This clonotype originated in a woman in her 30s with Graves' ophthalmopathy. The chain links TRBV5-1 to TRBJ2-3; TRBD2 agrees at 9 bases. Material for sequencing was blood. CDR3 in DNA: TGCGCCAGCAGCTTGATCGGCCGACTAGCGGTGGCAGATACGCAGTATTTT. It codes for CASSLIGRLAVADTQYF. Full variable domain (remainder filled in from reference TRBV5-1 and TRBJ2-3): KAGVTQTPRYLIKTRGQQVTLSCSPISGHRSVSWYQQTPGQGLQFLFEYFSETQRNKGNFPGRFSGRQFSNSRSEMNVSTLELGDSALYLCASSLIGRLAVADTQYFGPGTRLTVL.